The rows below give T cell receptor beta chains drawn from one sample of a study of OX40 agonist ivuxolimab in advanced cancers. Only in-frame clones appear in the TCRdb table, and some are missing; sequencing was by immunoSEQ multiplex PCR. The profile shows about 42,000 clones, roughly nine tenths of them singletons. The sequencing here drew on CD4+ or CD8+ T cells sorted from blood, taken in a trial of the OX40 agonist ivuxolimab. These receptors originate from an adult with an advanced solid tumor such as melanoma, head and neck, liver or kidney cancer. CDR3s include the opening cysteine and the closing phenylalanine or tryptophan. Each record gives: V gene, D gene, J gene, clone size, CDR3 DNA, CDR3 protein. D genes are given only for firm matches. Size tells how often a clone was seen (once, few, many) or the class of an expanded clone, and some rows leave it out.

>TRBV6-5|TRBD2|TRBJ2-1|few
TGTGCCAGCAGTATGCTAGCGGGGGAAAACAATGAGCAGTTCTTC
CASSMLAGENNEQFF
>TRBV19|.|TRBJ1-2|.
TGTGCCAGTAGTATAGATAACAGGGACTATGGCTACACCTTC
CASSIDNRDYGYTF
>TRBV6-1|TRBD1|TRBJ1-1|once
TGTGCCAGCAGTGGGACAGGGGGTCCGTTAATGAACACTGAAGCTTTCTTT
CASSGTGGPLMNTEAFF
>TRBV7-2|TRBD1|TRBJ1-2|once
TGTGCCAGCAGCTTAGGGGCGGGACAGGGGGCTTCGGGCTATGGCTACACCTTC
CASSLGAGQGASGYGYTF
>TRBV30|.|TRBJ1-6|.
TGTGCCTGGAGTGTACCAGGGTATAATTCACCCCTCCACTTT
CAWSVPGYNSPLHF
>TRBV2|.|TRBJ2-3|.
TGTGCCAGCAGTAACTCCGGATTCACAGATACGCAGTATTTT
CASSNSGFTDTQYF
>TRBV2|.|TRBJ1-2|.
TGTGCCAGCAGTGCCGGAGGTGGGGGCCGGGATGGCTACACCTTC
CASSAGGGGRDGYTF
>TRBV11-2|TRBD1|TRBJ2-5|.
TGTGCCAGCATCGGACCAGGCTCGGGACAGGGGAGGGAGACCCAGTACTTC
CASIGPGSGQGRETQYF
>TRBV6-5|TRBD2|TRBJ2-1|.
TGTGCCAGCAGTTACGGGACTAGGGGGATTGGTGAGCAGTTCTTC
CASSYGTRGIGEQFF
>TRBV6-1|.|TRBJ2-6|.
TGTGCCAGCAGTGAACCCGGGGACGCGAGCTCTGGGGCCAACGTCCTGACTTTC
CASSEPGDASSGANVLTF
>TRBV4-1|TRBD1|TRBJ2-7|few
TGCGCCAGCAGCCAACCAGGCCGGGACAGGGGCTACGAGCAGTACTTC
CASSQPGRDRGYEQYF
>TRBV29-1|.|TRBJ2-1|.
TGCAGCGTCCCCAGGTGGGGAGCGTACAATGAGCAGTTCTTC
CSVPRWGAYNEQFF
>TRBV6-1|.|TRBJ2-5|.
TGTGCCAGCAGTGACAGGGTGCCGGAGACCCAGTACTTC
CASSDRVPETQYF
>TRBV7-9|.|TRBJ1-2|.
TGTGCCAGCAGCTTCGGAGAGGGTGGGGGCTACACCTTC
CASSFGEGGGYTF
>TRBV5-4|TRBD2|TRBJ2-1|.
TGTGCCAGCAGCTTCGAGGGAGGGCCCGAAAATGAGCAGTTCTTC
CASSFEGGPENEQFF
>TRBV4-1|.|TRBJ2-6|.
TGCGCCAGCAGCCTAGGACCCGAGTTAGGGGCCAACGTCCTGACTTTC
CASSLGPELGANVLTF
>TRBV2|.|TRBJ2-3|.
TGTGCCAGCAGGGAGGGGTCGTTTAGGGCAGATACGCAGTATTTT
CASREGSFRADTQYF
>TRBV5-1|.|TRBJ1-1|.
TGCGCCAGCAGCCTAGACACCCGGGGAACTGAAGCTTTCTTT
CASSLDTRGTEAFF
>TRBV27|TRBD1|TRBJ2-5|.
TGTGCCAGCAGTTTACGACAGGGAGAACAAGAGACCCAGTACTTC
CASSLRQGEQETQYF
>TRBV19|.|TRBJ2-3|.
TGTGCCAGTAGAAACCAGGGGGATACGCAGTATTTT
CASRNQGDTQYF
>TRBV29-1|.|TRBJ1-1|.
TGCAGCGTGCGGTGGGGGGGGCGTTACACTGAAGCTTTCTTT
CSVRWGGRYTEAFF
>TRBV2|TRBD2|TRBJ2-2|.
TGTGCCAGCAGTGTTGGACTAGCGGGAGCTAGCACCGGGGAGCTGTTTTTT
CASSVGLAGASTGELFF
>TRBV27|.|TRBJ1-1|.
TGTGCCAGCAGCGGTTGGGGTGAAGCTTTCTTT
CASSGWGEAFF
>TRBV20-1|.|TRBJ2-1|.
TGCAGTGCCTCCGACAGGCAGTTCTTC
CSASDRQFF
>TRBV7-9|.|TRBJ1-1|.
TGTGCCAGCAGCTTAGACAGGGTTGCTGAAGCTTTCTTT
CASSLDRVAEAFF
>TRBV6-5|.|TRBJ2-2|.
TGTGCCAGCAGTTACGGGGGTTTCGGGGAGCTGTTTTTT
CASSYGGFGELFF
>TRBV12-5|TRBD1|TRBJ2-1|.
TGTGCTAGCCGGGACAGAAACAATGAGCAGTTCTTC
CASRDRNNEQFF
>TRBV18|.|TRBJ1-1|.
TGTGCCAGCCGGGGAGAGTTGAACACTGAAGCTTTCTTT
CASRGELNTEAFF
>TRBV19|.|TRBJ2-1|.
TGTGCCAGTAGTATAGTGAAGGGTAGCTCCTACAATGAGCAGTTCTTC
CASSIVKGSSYNEQFF
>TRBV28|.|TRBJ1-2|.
TGTGCCAGCAGGGCCACCATGCAGGGCCGTGGCTACACCTTC
CASRATMQGRGYTF
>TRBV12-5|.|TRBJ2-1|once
TGTGCTAGTGGTCACGGCAGGGATTTATTCGATGAGCAGTTCTTC
CASGHGRDLFDEQFF
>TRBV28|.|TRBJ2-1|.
TGTGCCAGCAGTTTTATCGGGGTGGGTGAGCAGTTCTTC
CASSFIGVGEQFF
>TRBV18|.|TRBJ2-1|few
TGTGCCAGCTCACCACCCGCGGGGACGGAGGTTGAGCAGTTCTTC
CASSPPAGTEVEQFF
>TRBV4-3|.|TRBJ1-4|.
TGCGCCAGCAGCCAAGATTATCGGGGCGGCATAGTTGCAACTAATGAAAAACTGTTTTTT
CASSQDYRGGIVATNEKLFF
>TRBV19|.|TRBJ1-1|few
TGTGCCAGTAGGAAGACTACCGGGGCTGAAGCTTTCTTT
CASRKTTGAEAFF
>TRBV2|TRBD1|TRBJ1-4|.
TGTGCCAGCGAGGACAGGGCAGCAGAAAAACTGTTTTTT
CASEDRAAEKLFF